This T cell receptor beta chain was documented in a study of blood T cell repertoires in COVID-19 (dated by TCRdb to the early 2020s). For the wider study: The collaborator samples originated in the United States, Italy and Spain and spanned the acute and convalescent phases of COVID-19. The prospective study material was composed of cDNA or gDNA derived from T cells, B-cell-depleted T cells, or PBMCs. The dataset comprised deeply sampled blood TCRbeta repertoires from subjects exposed to, actively infected with, or recovered from COVID-19. The repertoires were released in a freely available public database meant as a resource for research on the immune response to SARS-CoV-2. The samples were drawn from two sources: the first 160 participants of the ongoing ImmuneRACE study, and fewer than 1,500 subjects contributed by 6 global collaborators. The sample metadata nearly always contained a de-identified subject ID, COVID-19 status, age in years and sex. HLA class I and class II types, where available, came from metadata supplied by the sample provider rather than from assay-based typing. The paper's findings and limits, for the study overall: How much clinical and demographic metadata was included differed by source and by participant, and the metadata was provided uncurated.

Based on the germline V gene, the CDR1 and CDR2 sequences are MNHNS and SASEGT. The CDR3 covers 16 residues, taking in both the cysteine and the phenylalanine. Only the CDR3 portion is preserved as DNA: 48 bases, with reading frame beginning at the first base. V has 6 bases trimmed and J has 3 bases trimmed; junction bases matching no gene number 11. TCRbeta CDR3 regions were amplified from genomic DNA by means of the immunoSEQ Assay, a bias-controlled multiplex PCR. Turning to the authors' computational methods: Nucleated cell counts per sample were estimated from amplification of reference gene primers within the assay. To quantify the absolute abundance of each unique TCRbeta CDR3 rearrangement, sequence reads were collapsed and filtered. For each sample, productive Simpson clonality was calculated by taking the square root of Simpson's diversity index across productive rearrangements. Imported from immuneACCESS, the table was reduced by TCRdb to in-frame sequences with V and J called. These copies leave out some clones; in studies compared against another copy, an unresolved V gene accounts for under half, and the cause of the remainder is not known. V and J calls and clone size are as listed in that table; D and trimming were resolved from the DNA. Present in this sample are 100,000 to 150,000 clones, approximately 87% of which were seen just once. Of the sample, 2% to 3% falls within the top ten clones.

The collaborating institutions used their own protocols to collect whole blood in K2EDTA tubes. For TCRbeta analysis, collaborator samples were shipped as frozen whole blood, as isolated PBMCs, or as DNA extracted from either sample type. This clone was picked up a small number of times. This receptor's antigen is unknown. No base-level quality is on record; no much larger clone is a single base apart. This receptor was identified in a man aged 50-60 years with active COVID-19. The specimen sequenced was peripheral blood. The chain is encoded by TRBV6-1 joined to TRBJ1-5; 7 bases in between match TRBD1. The base sequence is TGTGCCAGCAGGGAACAGGGGCTGGTCCTCAATCAGCCCCAGCATTTT. Its protein product is CASREQGLVLNQPQHF.